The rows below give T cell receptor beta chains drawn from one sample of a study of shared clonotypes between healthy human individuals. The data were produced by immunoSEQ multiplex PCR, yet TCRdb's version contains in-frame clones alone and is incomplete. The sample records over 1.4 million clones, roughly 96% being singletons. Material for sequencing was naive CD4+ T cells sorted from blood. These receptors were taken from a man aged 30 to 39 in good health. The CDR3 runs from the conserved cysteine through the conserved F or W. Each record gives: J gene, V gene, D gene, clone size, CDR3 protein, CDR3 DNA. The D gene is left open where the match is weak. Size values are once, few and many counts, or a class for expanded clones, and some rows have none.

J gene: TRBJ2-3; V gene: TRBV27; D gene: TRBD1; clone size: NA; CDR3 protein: CASSLGTGRPSTDTQYF; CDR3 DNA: TGTGCCAGCAGTTTAGGGACAGGGCGACCTAGCACAGATACGCAGTATTTT
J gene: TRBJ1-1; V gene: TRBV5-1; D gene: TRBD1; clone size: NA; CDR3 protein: CASKTGGFTEAFF; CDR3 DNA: TGCGCCAGCAAGACAGGGGGCTTCACTGAAGCTTTCTTT
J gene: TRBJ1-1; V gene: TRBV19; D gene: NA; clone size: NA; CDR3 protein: CASTVRLYTEAFF; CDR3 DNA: TGTGCCAGTACTGTCAGGCTATACACTGAAGCTTTCTTT
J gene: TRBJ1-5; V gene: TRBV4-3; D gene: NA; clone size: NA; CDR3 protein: CASSQSLAGQYSNQPQHF; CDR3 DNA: TGCGCCAGCAGTCAAAGTTTAGCAGGGCAATATAGCAATCAGCCCCAGCATTTT
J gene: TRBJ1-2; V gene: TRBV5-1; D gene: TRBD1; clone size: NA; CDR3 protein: CASSTDRANYGYTF; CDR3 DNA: TGCGCCAGCAGCACAGACAGGGCTAACTATGGCTACACCTTC
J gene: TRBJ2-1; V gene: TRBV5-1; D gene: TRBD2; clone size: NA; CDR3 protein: CASSLSEGLAGLEQFF; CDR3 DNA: TGCGCCAGCAGCTTGAGTGAGGGACTAGCGGGATTGGAGCAGTTCTTC
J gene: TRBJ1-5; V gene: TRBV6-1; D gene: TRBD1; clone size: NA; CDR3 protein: CASSEQQGDGNQPQHF; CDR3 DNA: TGTGCCAGCAGTGAACAACAGGGGGATGGCAATCAGCCCCAGCATTTT
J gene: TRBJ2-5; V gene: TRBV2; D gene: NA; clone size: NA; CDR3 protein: CASSAGVQETQYF; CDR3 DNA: TGTGCCAGCAGTGCCGGGGTGCAAGAGACCCAGTACTTC
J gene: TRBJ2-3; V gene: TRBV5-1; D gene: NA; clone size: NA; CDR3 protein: CASSFQRASTDTQYF; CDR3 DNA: TGCGCCAGCAGCTTTCAGAGAGCTAGCACAGATACGCAGTATTTT
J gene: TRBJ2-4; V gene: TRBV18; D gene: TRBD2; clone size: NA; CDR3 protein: CASSPNLAGGLVQYF; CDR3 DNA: TGTGCCAGCTCACCAAATTTAGCGGGAGGACTTGTTCAGTACTTC
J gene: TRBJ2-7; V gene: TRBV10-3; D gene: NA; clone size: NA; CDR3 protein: CAISESGLKTYEQYF; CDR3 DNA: TGTGCCATCAGTGAGTCGGGACTCAAGACTTACGAGCAGTACTTC
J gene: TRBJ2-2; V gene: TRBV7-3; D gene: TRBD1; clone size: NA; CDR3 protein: CASSPRTGANPGELFF; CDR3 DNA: TGTGCCAGCAGCCCGAGGACAGGGGCGAATCCCGGGGAGCTGTTTTTT
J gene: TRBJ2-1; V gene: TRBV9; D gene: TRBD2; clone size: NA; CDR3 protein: CASSVTSGFNEQFF; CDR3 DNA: TGTGCCAGCAGCGTTACTAGCGGTTTCAATGAGCAGTTCTTC
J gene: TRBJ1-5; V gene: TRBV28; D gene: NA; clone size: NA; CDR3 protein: CASSLLGQGSLQPQHF; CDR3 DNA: TGTGCCAGCAGTTTATTGGGGCAGGGGTCTCTCCAGCCCCAGCATTTT
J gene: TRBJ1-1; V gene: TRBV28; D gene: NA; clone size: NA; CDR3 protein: CASSSPGRGNTEAFF; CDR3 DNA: TGTGCCAGCAGTTCCCCGGGGAGGGGGAACACTGAAGCTTTCTTT
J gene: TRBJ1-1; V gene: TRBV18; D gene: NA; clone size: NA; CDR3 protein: CASSPLGATEAFF; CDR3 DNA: TGTGCCAGCTCTCCATTGGGGGCCACTGAAGCTTTCTTT
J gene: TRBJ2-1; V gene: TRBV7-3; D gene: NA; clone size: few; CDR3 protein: CASSQRGEQFF; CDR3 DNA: TGTGCCAGCAGCCAACGAGGTGAGCAGTTCTTC
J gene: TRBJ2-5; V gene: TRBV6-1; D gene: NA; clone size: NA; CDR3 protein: CASAYREETQYF; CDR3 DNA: TGTGCCAGCGCCTACAGGGAAGAGACCCAGTACTTC
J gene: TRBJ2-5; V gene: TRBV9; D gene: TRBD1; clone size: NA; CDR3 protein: CASSASGTGGETQYF; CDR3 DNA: TGTGCCAGCAGCGCTTCCGGGACAGGGGGCGAGACCCAGTACTTC
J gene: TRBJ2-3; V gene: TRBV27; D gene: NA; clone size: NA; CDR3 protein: CASSPPWGGPSTDTQYF; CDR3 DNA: TGTGCCAGCAGTCCCCCCTGGGGGGGGCCCAGCACAGATACGCAGTATTTT
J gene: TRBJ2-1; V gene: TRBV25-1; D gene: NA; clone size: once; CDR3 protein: CASSERSEQFF; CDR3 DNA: TGTGCCAGCAGTGAGCGGAGTGAGCAGTTCTTC
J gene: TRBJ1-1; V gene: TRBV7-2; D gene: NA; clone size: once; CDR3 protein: CASSLAQLAAFF; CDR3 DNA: TGTGCCAGCAGCTTAGCGCAGCTGGCAGCTTTCTTT
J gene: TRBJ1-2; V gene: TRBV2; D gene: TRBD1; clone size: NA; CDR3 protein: CASSSLRGLGYTF; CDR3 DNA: TGTGCCAGCAGTTCCCTCAGGGGGCTAGGCTACACCTTC
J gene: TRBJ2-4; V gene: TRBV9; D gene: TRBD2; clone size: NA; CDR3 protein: CASSSRTSGLAKNIQYF; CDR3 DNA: TGTGCCAGCAGCTCTCGGACTAGCGGGTTAGCCAAAAACATTCAGTACTTC
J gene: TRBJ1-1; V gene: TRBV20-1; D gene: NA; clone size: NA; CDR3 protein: CSARMNTEAFF; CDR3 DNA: TGCAGTGCTAGAATGAACACTGAAGCTTTCTTT
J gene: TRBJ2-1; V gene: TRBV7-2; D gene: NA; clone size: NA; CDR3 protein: CASSIPRVAGPMAQFF; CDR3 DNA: TGTGCCAGCAGCATCCCCAGGGTGGCGGGACCTATGGCGCAGTTCTTC
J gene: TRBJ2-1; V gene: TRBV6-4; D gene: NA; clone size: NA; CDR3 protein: CASSGLGNEQFF; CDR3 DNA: TGTGCCAGCAGCGGCCTCGGGAATGAGCAGTTCTTC
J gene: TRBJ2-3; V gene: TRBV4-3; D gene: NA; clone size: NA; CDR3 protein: CASSHHSRMSTDTQYF; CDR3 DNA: TGCGCCAGCAGCCATCACTCCCGGATGAGCACAGATACGCAGTATTTT